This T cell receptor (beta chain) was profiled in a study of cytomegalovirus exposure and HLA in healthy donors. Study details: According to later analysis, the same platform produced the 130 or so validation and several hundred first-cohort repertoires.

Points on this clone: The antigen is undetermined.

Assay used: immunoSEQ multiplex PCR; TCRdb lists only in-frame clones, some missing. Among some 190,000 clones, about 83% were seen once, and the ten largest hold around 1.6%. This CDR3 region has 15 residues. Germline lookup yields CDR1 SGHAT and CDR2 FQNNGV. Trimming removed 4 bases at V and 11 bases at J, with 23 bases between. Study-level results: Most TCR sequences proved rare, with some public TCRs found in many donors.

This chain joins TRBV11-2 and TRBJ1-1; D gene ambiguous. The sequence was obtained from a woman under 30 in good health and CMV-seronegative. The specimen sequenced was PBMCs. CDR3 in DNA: TGTGCCAGCAGCTCCCAAGAGGGCCTGGAGCCGTGGGCTTTCTTT. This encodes CASSSQEGLEPWAFF.